Shown below are 22 T cell receptor beta chains from a single sample sequenced in a study of vaccination and CD4 T cells after COVID-19. The treatment was: approximately 9-day PBMC culture with coronavirus spike peptide pools or control peptides (ViraFEST assay). These TCRs' antigens remain unknown. Cultured CD4+ T cell DNA was sequenced using the Oncomine TCR Beta short-read assay. TCRdb ran MiXCR on the PCR reads and lists one entry per CDR3 protein. The profile covers 15,000 or so distinct CDR3 sequences, with around 45% appearing a single time and about 8% taken by the ten largest. Specimen: CD4+ T cells from blood, cultured in vitro. The receptors stem from a human donor who had recovered from COVID-19.

The chain is built from TRBV3-1 and TRBJ2-7, with 8 nucleotides matching TRBD1. Germline V gene data show CDR1 as LGHDT and CDR2 as YNNKEL (reference sequence). V was pared by 5 bases and J by 12 bases, with 6 bases of the junction left unmatched. The CDR3 covers 11 residues. The CDR3 bases are TGTGCCAGCAGCTCGGACAGGGAGAGGTACTTC. Amino acid sequence: CASSSDRERYF.

The V and J genes are TRBV12-3 or TRBV12-4 and TRBJ2-7; tentatively, D is TRBD2 (6 bases). V lost 3 bases and J 2 bases, leaving 11 bases between the germline ends. The CDR3 length is 14 residues. This chain's CDR3 is CASSLGTGTYEQYF. The CDR3 DNA reads as TGTGCCAGCAGTTTGGGGACTGGAACCTACGAGCAGTACTTC.

The CDR3 sequence: CASRGRSGVQPQHF. For the CDR3, the DNA is TGTGCCAGTAGAGGTAGGTCAGGGGTTCAGCCCCAGCATTTT. This rearrangement joins TRBV19 to TRBJ1-5, with D possibly matching TRBD1 (6 bases). Germline V gene lookup returns CDR1 LNHDA and CDR2 SQIVND (reference sequence). Deletions cut 6 bases from V and 6 bases from J, with 15 bases between. This CDR3 spans 14 amino acids.

This sequence joins TRBV12-3 or TRBV12-4 and TRBJ2-7; tentative D call: TRBD1 (5 bases). This CDR3 is 14 amino acids long. V lost 7 bases to trimming and J lost 3 bases, with 16 bases between them. CDR3 in DNA: TGTGCCAGCAAGGTGACAGCTTCACTCTACGAGCAGTACTTC. It yields the protein CASKVTASLYEQYF.

The chain has TRBV27 and TRBJ1-2; D is unclear. This CDR3 has 14 amino acids. V was pared by 0 bases and J by 6 bases, with 11 bases between. Germline V gene lookup returns CDR1 MNHEY and CDR2 SMNVEV (reference sequence). The DNA for the CDR3 is TGTGCCAGCAGTTTATCGAGGAGGAGTCATGGCTACACCTTC. Its protein product is CASSLSRRSHGYTF.

The chain joins TRBV4-2 to TRBJ1-2; the D is unclear. V lost 1 base and J 4 bases, leaving 10 bases between the germline ends. The germline gives CDR1 LGHNA, CDR2 YNFKEQ. This CDR3 contains 14 residues. The CDR3 nucleotides are TGTGCCAGCAGCCAAGCGGACCGATCCTATGGCTACACCTTC. It is translated as CASSQADRSYGYTF.

The rearrangement uses TRBV6-1 and TRBJ2-1; 9 nucleotides match TRBD2. The germline V gene encodes CDR1 MNHNS and CDR2 SASEGT. J lost 5 bases, V lost 11 bases, and 10 bases had no gene match. The length of the CDR3 is 14 residues. CDR3 DNA sequence: TGTGCCGCTAAAGCGGGGGGTCGTAACAATGAGCAGTTCTTC. Residues: CAAKAGGRNNEQFF.

This chain links TRBV2 with TRBJ2-5; D is tentatively TRBD1 or TRBD2 (5 bases each). Germline-derived CDR1 and CDR2 are SNHLY and FYNNEI. This CDR3 has 14 residues. Trimming shortened V by 8 bases and J by 2 bases, and 15 bases separated the two germline ends. In DNA form, the CDR3 reads TGTGCCAGCCTTCTGGGACCGCGACAAGAGACCCAGTACTTC. It codes for CASLLGPRQETQYF.

The chain combines TRBV6-1 with TRBJ1-6, with 9 nucleotides matching TRBD1. There are 14 residues in the CDR3. CDR1 and CDR2 (germline): MNHNS, SASEGT. Trimming removed 6 bases from V and 7 bases from J; junction bases left unmatched: 4. The CDR3 DNA is TGTGCCAGCAGACAAGACAGGGGGAATTCACCCCTCCACTTT. Translation: CASRQDRGNSPLHF.

This rearrangement joins TRBV19 to TRBJ1-5, with a tentative D call TRBD1 (5 bases). This CDR3 has 15 residues. Per the germline V gene, CDR1 is LNHDA and CDR2 is SQIVND (reference sequence). Trimming left V 7 bases short and J 1 base short, with 14 bases between. The CDR3 reads CASTEGPGSNQPQHF. The CDR3 nucleotides read TGTGCCAGTACAGAGGGACCGGGGAGCAATCAGCCCCAGCATTTT.

Concerning this clonotype: Given a much more abundant clone one base away, this may be a read error. The chain recombines TRBV11-3 with TRBJ1-1; D is possibly TRBD1 (5 bases). Germline CDR1 SGHNT, CDR2 YENEEA. The CDR3 length is 12 residues. DNA for the CDR3: TGTGCCAGCAGCTTAAACTCGGGGGAAGCTCTCTTT. Its translation: CASSLNSGEALF.

This clonotype has just a few counts. J is TRBJ1-5 and V is TRBV19; D unclear. The CDR3 is made up of 13 amino acids. The V gene's germline CDR1 is LNHDA and CDR2 SQIVND (reference sequence). V dropped 3 bases and J dropped 7 bases, with 10 bases sitting between them. CDR3 in amino acids: CASSIGRLQPQHF. CDR3 sequence (DNA): TGTGCCAGTAGTATCGGCAGGTTACAGCCCCAGCATTTT.

The genes are TRBV7-2 and TRBJ1-5; D is possibly TRBD1 (6 bases). V dropped 3 bases and J dropped 2 bases, with 11 bases sitting between them. The CDR3 totals 15 residues. The germline gives CDR1 SGHTA, CDR2 FQGNSA. Here the CDR3 reads CASSLGWTGNQPQHF. The CDR3 coding sequence is TGTGCCAGCAGCTTGGGGTGGACAGGCAATCAGCCCCAGCATTTT. Full variable domain (rest looked up from reference TRBV7-2 and TRBJ1-5): GAGVSQSPSNKVTEKGKDVELRCDPISGHTALYWYRQSLGQGLEFLIYFQGNSAPDKSGLPSDRFSAERTGGSVSTLTIQRTQQEDSAVYLCASSLGWTGNQPQHFGDGTRLSIL.

This clonotype was observed a few times. The V and J genes are TRBV6-5 and TRBJ1-1, with 8 bases fitting TRBD1. J lost 3 bases, V lost 2 bases, and 11 bases had no gene match. There are 17 residues in the CDR3. Germline V gene data show CDR1 as MNHEY and CDR2 as SVGAGI. The CDR3 region has the DNA TGTGCCAGCAGTTACCGACGGGAGACAGGGGAGGACACTGAAGCTTTCTTT. It encodes CASSYRRETGEDTEAFF.

The V gene is TRBV7-9, the J gene TRBJ1-1; the D gene is possibly TRBD1 (6 bases). This CDR3 is 14 amino acids long. Germline CDR1 and CDR2: SEHNR and FQNEAQ (reference sequence). Trimming left V 2 bases short and J 3 bases short, with 10 bases between. In nucleotides, the CDR3 is TGTGCCAGCAGCTTACTGTCAGGGGACACTGAAGCTTTCTTT. Its translation: CASSLLSGDTEAFF.

The V call is TRBV11-2, the J call TRBJ2-7; D ambiguous. From germline, CDR1 is SGHAT and CDR2 FQNNGV. V gave up 5 bases and J gave up 4 bases, with 12 bases separating them. The CDR3 runs 13 residues. In nucleotides, the CDR3 is TGTGCCAGCAGCAACCTAACGGGTTACGAGCAGTACTTC. Translation gives CASSNLTGYEQYF.

The V gene is TRBV7-2, the J gene TRBJ2-5; 8 nucleotides match TRBD2. CDR1 is SGHTA, CDR2 FQGNSA, per germline. V gave up 3 bases and J gave up 5 bases; unmatched junction bases: 8. The CDR3 consists of 15 residues. Here the CDR3 DNA reads TGTGCCAGCAGCTTGGGACTAGGAGGGCGGGAGACCCAGTACTTC. Translation gives CASSLGLGGRETQYF.

This clonotype was seen more than once but under ten times. This CDR3 reads CASSYSVKTRDRGRTEAFF. DNA of the CDR3: TGTGCCAGCAGTTATTCCGTAAAGACCCGGGACAGGGGGCGGACTGAAGCTTTCTTT. The genes are TRBV6-2 or TRBV6-3 and TRBJ1-1, with 12 bases identical to TRBD1. Germline V lookup: CDR1 MNHEY, CDR2 SVGEGT. The CDR3 loop spans 19 amino acids. With V trimmed by 3 bases and J by 5 bases, 16 bases remained unmatched.

This clonotype was detected only a few times. This chain uses TRBV19 with TRBJ1-5, with TRBD1 matching 11 bases. This CDR3 is 14 amino acids long. Per germline, CDR1 LNHDA and CDR2 SQIVND (reference sequence). Unmatched junction bases numbered 6, after V lost 5 bases and J lost 9 bases. The CDR3 here is CASSPAGTGGPQHF. The DNA for the CDR3 is TGTGCCAGTAGTCCCGCCGGGACAGGGGGGCCCCAGCATTTT.

CDR3 sequence (DNA): TGCAGTGCTAGAGATGAACGCGCGCGAGGGGCGCAGTATTTT. Protein: CSARDERARGAQYF. The chain links TRBV20-1 to TRBJ2-3; either TRBD1 or TRBD2 may supply D (5 bases each). Trimming shortened V by 0 bases and J by 10 bases, and 17 bases separated the two germline ends. CDR1 and CDR2 (germline): DFQATT, SNEGSKA (reference sequence). The CDR3 consists of 14 residues.

This clonotype was recorded only once. V is TRBV3-1 and J is TRBJ2-5; the D gene is possibly TRBD1 (5 bases). The CDR3 contains 14 residues. Germline loops: CDR1 LGHDT, CDR2 YNNKEL (reference sequence). Trimming shortened V by 0 bases and J by 7 bases, and 12 bases separated the two germline ends. CDR3 nucleotide sequence: TGTGCCAGCAGCCAAGATCAGGGCAGGTGGACCCAGTACTTC. As protein: CASSQDQGRWTQYF.

The chain joins TRBV6-5 to TRBJ1-1, with 8 bases lining up with TRBD1. The germline V gene encodes CDR1 MNHEY and CDR2 SVGAGI. The junction had 3 bases not matched to a gene; V was cut back by 1 base and J by 5 bases. The CDR3 consists of 14 residues. CDR3 residues: CASSYYRGITEAFF. CDR3 sequence (DNA): TGTGCCAGCAGTTACTACAGGGGGATTACTGAAGCTTTCTTT.